Listed below are T cell receptor beta chains from one sample, sequenced in a study of blood T cell repertoires in COVID-19. The table came from immunoSEQ multiplex PCR; TCRdb's copy has only in-frame clones and leaves some out. The sample gives about 110,000 clones, around 82% of which show up once; around 4% is in the top ten. Sequencing input: peripheral blood. Receptor source: a human donor in a cohort sampled during active or convalescent COVID-19. Both conserved end residues are part of each CDR3. A D gene is named only where the DNA matches it firmly. Size is stated for part of the rows, as once, few or many counts, or as a class when the clone is expanded.

.	.	TRBV2	TRBJ2-7	CASSARGDNRYYEQYF	TGTGCCAGCAGTGCCCGGGGGGACAACCGTTACTACGAGCAGTACTTC
.	TRBD2	TRBV5-4	TRBJ2-7	CASSHPGGSIYEQYF	TGTGCCAGCAGCCATCCCGGGGGGTCGATCTACGAGCAGTACTTC
.	TRBD1	TRBV6-6	TRBJ2-7	CASSSTGYSYEQYF	TGTGCCAGCAGTTCGACAGGGTACTCCTACGAGCAGTACTTC
.	.	TRBV2	TRBJ1-2	CASSEAKRSGYTF	TGTGCCAGCAGTGAAGCGAAACGGAGCGGGTACACCTTC
.	TRBD1	TRBV7-2	TRBJ1-1	CASSLAGQVEAFF	TGTGCCAGCAGCTTAGCCGGACAGGTTGAAGCTTTCTTT
.	.	TRBV6-5	TRBJ1-2	CASRIGTYYGYTF	TGTGCCAGCAGAATCGGGACATACTATGGCTACACCTTC
.	.	TRBV7-2	TRBJ2-2	CASAGWNTGELFF	TGTGCCAGCGCAGGGTGGAACACCGGGGAGCTGTTTTTT
.	.	TRBV11-2	TRBJ2-7	CASSSTTGSEQYF	TGTGCCAGCAGCTCAACCACAGGGTCCGAGCAGTACTTC
.	TRBD1	TRBV18	TRBJ1-1	CASSSTGRTEAFF	TGTGCCAGCTCCTCGACAGGGAGGACTGAAGCTTTCTTT
.	.	TRBV19	TRBJ2-2	CASRPQVVGELFF	TGTGCCAGTAGGCCACAGGTAGTCGGGGAGCTGTTTTTT
few	.	TRBV5-6	TRBJ2-7	CASSLSSTAREYF	TGTGCCAGCAGCTTGAGTTCTACGGCCCGGGAGTACTTC
.	.	TRBV6-5	TRBJ2-1	CASSWTSSYNEQFF	TGTGCCAGCAGTTGGACTTCCTCCTACAATGAGCAGTTCTTC